This is a list of T cell receptor beta chains from one sample in a study of cytomegalovirus exposure and HLA in healthy donors. Libraries were prepared by immunoSEQ multiplex PCR; TCRdb keeps only in-frame clonotypes and omits some of them. The listing contains about 33,000 clones. Input material: PBMCs. The receptors shown here come from a man aged 35 to 55 in good health and CMV-seronegative. Each CDR3 is given with its conserved first and last residue. The D gene is left open where the match is weak.

TRBJ2-7 | TRBD1 | TRBV6-5 | 15 | CASSYPGQFTYEQYF | TGTGCCAGCAGTTACCCGGGACAGTTTACCTACGAGCAGTACTTC
TRBJ1-1 | TRBD1 | TRBV4-3 | 15 | CASSQAGTENTEAFF | TGCGCCAGCAGCCAAGCGGGGACAGAGAACACTGAAGCTTTCTTT
TRBJ2-2 | NA | TRBV7-9 | 11 | CASSRQGELFF | TGTGCCAGCAGCCGACAAGGGGAGCTGTTTTTT
TRBJ1-2 | TRBD1 | TRBV5-6 | 15 | CASSVPGQGTYGYTF | TGTGCCAGCAGCGTCCCGGGACAGGGAACCTATGGCTACACCTTC
TRBJ2-2 | NA | TRBV18 | 14 | CASSPVARGGELFF | TGTGCCAGCTCACCAGTTGCCCGAGGCGGGGAGCTGTTTTTT
TRBJ2-3 | TRBD2 | TRBV30 | 18 | CAWSISRTPGLALDTQYF | TGTGCCTGGAGTATATCGCGAACCCCGGGACTAGCGCTGGATACGCAGTATTTT
TRBJ2-1 | NA | TRBV19 | 12 | CASSREGTEQFF | TGTGCCAGTAGTAGGGAGGGGACAGAGCAGTTCTTC
TRBJ1-2 | NA | TRBV19 | 13 | CASSTPGAYGYTF | TGTGCCAGTAGTACACCAGGGGCCTATGGCTACACCTTC
TRBJ2-7 | TRBD2 | TRBV7-9 | 11 | CASSSGGRQYF | TGTGCCAGCAGCTCGGGGGGTCGGCAGTACTTC
TRBJ2-2 | TRBD1 | TRBV5-8 | 15 | CASSPDRGNTGELFF | TGTGCCAGCAGCCCGGACAGGGGCAACACCGGGGAGCTGTTTTTT
TRBJ2-3 | NA | TRBV5-5 | 12 | CASSTVEDTQYF | TGTGCCAGCAGCACAGTCGAAGATACGCAGTATTTT